The 31 T cell receptor beta chains below were found in one sample sequenced in a study of T cells in women clearing cervical HPV infection. The method was immunoSEQ multiplex PCR; TCRdb's version includes in-frame clones alone and lacks a portion of them. In all, the sample yields some 40,000 clones. Sequenced: blood buffy coat. These receptors all stem from a woman between 18 and 70 years old with a cervical HPV16 infection that either progressed to CIN3+ or cleared (not recorded which).

On this clone itself: One end of the junction does not line up with germline, which may come from a read error. The CDR3 protein is CPSSLIQGREPQHF. CDR3 bases read: TGTCCCAGCAGCTTAATACAGGGTCGAGAGCCC. The chain recombines TRBV7-9 with TRBJ1-5; perhaps TRBD1 as D (6 bases). The read is 3 residues too short to cover the CDR3 end, so that end is filled in from the germline J gene. This CDR3 is 14 amino acids long. Germline V gives CDR1 SEHNR, CDR2 FQNEAQ (reference sequence).

On this clone itself: With the read ending 3 residues before the CDR3 end, the germline J gene is used to fill in that end. The rearrangement uses TRBV7-8 and TRBJ2-5, with D hard to call. The germline gives CDR1 SGHVS, CDR2 FQNEAQ. V was cut by 2 bases and J by 7 bases, with 5 bases left in between. The length of the CDR3 is 11 residues. The DNA read from the CDR3 is TGTGCCAGCAGCTTAACTGTGACC. The encoded protein is CASSLTVT. The full CDR3 protein reads CASSLTVTQYF.

Notes on this clone: The observed sequence ends 3 residues before the CDR3 terminus, with the missing tail filled in from the germline J gene. V gene TRBV7-3 combines with J gene TRBJ2-1, with 7 bases lining up with TRBD2. Germline loops: CDR1 SGHTA, CDR2 FQGTGA. CDR3 length equals 15 residues. V trimming: 2 bases; J trimming: 7 bases; junction bases outside the gene matches: 8. The CDR3: CASSLGGGFRNEQFF. CDR3 bases read: TGTGCCAGCAGCTTAGGCGGGGGATTCAGGAATGAG. The full variable domain, in which reference TRBV7-3 and TRBJ2-1 provide the parts outside the CDR3, is GAGVSQTPSNKVTEKGKYVELRCDPISGHTALYWYRQSLGQGPEFLIYFQGTGAADDSGLPNDRFFAVRPEGSVSTLKIQRTERGDSAVYLCASSLGGGFRNEQFFGPGTRLTVL.

The CDR3 DNA, read in part, is TGTGCCAGCAGCCTGCGGGAATCCGGGGATACG. Its translation is CASSLRESGDT. The whole CDR3 protein is CASSLRESGDTQYF. V gene TRBV7-2 combines with J gene TRBJ2-3; a possible D gene is TRBD2 (6 bases). The DNA ends 3 residues before the CDR3 does, and the rest of the CDR3 is filled in from the germline J gene. Germline values: CDR1 SGHTA, CDR2 FQGNSA. Trimming took off 5 bases at V and 6 bases at J, with 15 bases between the two ends. The CDR3 loop spans 14 amino acids.

Partial CDR3 DNA: TGCGCCAGCAGGCCCGGGACAGGGGGCACCGGGGAG. It yields the protein CASRPGTGGTGE. The complete CDR3 protein is CASRPGTGGTGELFF. The rearrangement links TRBV5-1 to TRBJ2-2; 11 bases match TRBD1. The read gets to within 3 residues of the CDR3 end, and the germline J gene fills in the rest. This CDR3 has 15 amino acids. Germline V gene lookup returns CDR1 SGHRS and CDR2 YFSETQ. Trimming removed 5 bases from V and 4 bases from J; junction bases left unmatched: 4.

On this clone itself: Coverage ceases 3 residues before the CDR3 finishes, and the germline J gene fills in the end. This chain connects TRBV5-1 to TRBJ1-4; D unclear. The CDR3 length is 13 residues. Germline CDR1 SGHRS, CDR2 YFSETQ. The germline V and J ends were trimmed by 4 bases and 7 bases, with 11 bases remaining between them. The CDR3 spells CASSPTRPEKLFF. CDR3 DNA, as far as it was read: TGCGCCAGCAGCCCAACGCGCCCTGAAAAA.

As to this clone: The CDR3 extends 3 residues past the end of the read, so its final part is completed from the germline J gene. This sequence joins TRBV19 and TRBJ1-6; 10 bases are shared with TRBD1. The CDR3 has 13 residues. Germline CDR1 LNHDA, CDR2 SQIVND (reference sequence). The junction had 0 bases not matched to a gene; V was cut back by 5 bases and J by 8 bases. CDR3 DNA (partial): TGTGCCAGTAGTGGGACAGGGGATTCACCC. Translating gives CASSGTGDSP. The whole CDR3 protein reads CASSGTGDSPLHF.

As concerns this clone: The junction does not match germline at one end; this may be a read error. The read ends 3 residues early relative to the CDR3; the germline J gene fills the gap. Different DNA sequences within this sample yield the same CDR3. The V and J genes are TRBV5-1 and TRBJ1-2, with D possibly matching TRBD1 (6 bases). Germline CDR1 and CDR2: SGHRS and YFSETQ. This CDR3 contains 15 residues. CDR3 sequence reads: CASSPMTGSNYGYTF. The part of the CDR3 DNA that was read is TGCGCCAGCTCACCGATGACAGGATCTAACTATGGT.

Remarks on this clone: Sequencing ends 3 residues short of the CDR3 end; the germline J gene provides the rest. Other DNA sequences in the sample encode the same CDR3. This chain joins TRBV19 and TRBJ1-1; a weak D match, TRBD1 (5 bases). The CDR3 covers 15 residues. The V gene lost 7 bases and the J gene lost 4 bases, with 19 bases spanning the gap. Germline CDR1 reads LNHDA; CDR2 reads SQIVND (reference sequence). CDR3 DNA (partial): TGTGCCAGTAAGGAGGGAGGGGCCTACAGCACTGAA. Its protein product is CASKEGGAYSTE. The CDR3, in full, reads CASKEGGAYSTEAFF.

Partial CDR3 DNA: TGTGCCAGCCGGGGACAGGCGGCCAACGTC. As protein: CASRGQAANV. The full-length CDR3 reads as CASRGQAANVLTF. J is TRBJ2-6 and V is TRBV27, with 8 positions matching TRBD1. The sequence runs out 3 residues before the end of the CDR3; the remainder is reconstructed from the germline J gene. Germline loops: CDR1 MNHEY, CDR2 SMNVEV (reference sequence). V shed 8 bases and J 6 bases; nucleotides not matched to a gene: 3. The CDR3 loop spans 13 amino acids.

As for this clone: The read terminates 3 residues ahead of where the CDR3 ends, so the germline J gene completes it. This chain connects TRBV5-4 to TRBJ2-4; 7 nucleotides line up with TRBD1. This CDR3 has 14 amino acids. Germline CDR1 SGHNT, CDR2 YYREEE (reference sequence). Trimming took 0 bases from V and 8 from J; bases not matched to a gene: 5. The DNA read from the CDR3 is TGTGCCAGCAGCTTGGAAGGGGGCAGATACATT. Translated: CASSLEGGRYI. The CDR3, in full, reads CASSLEGGRYIQYF.

CDR3 sequence reads: CASASFTDTYTF. CDR3 DNA, as far as it was read: TGTGCCAGCGCCAGCTTCACAGATACC. The chain uses TRBV2 and TRBJ1-2; D is undetermined. The CDR3 end is not reached by the read, which stops 3 residues before it; the germline J gene fills it in. The length of the CDR3 is 12 residues. Germline CDR1 SNHLY, CDR2 FYNNEI.

As for this clone: The sequenced fragment ends 3 residues before the CDR3 boundary, so the rest is inferred from the germline J gene. The V call is TRBV2, the J call TRBJ1-3, with unresolved D. The CDR3 is 15 amino acids. Deletions cut 5 bases from V and 0 bases from J, with 11 bases between. The germline V gene has CDR1 SNHLY and CDR2 FYNNEI. CDR3 DNA (partial): TGTGCCAGCAGTTCCGACTTAATCTCTGGAAACACC. It translates to CASSSDLISGNT. The whole CDR3 protein is CASSSDLISGNTIYF.

To note about this clone: The read ends 3 residues early relative to the CDR3; the germline J gene fills the gap. This chain links TRBV29-1 with TRBJ1-2, with D possibly being TRBD1 (6 bases). V dropped 4 bases and J dropped 6 bases, with 15 bases sitting between them. The CDR3 loop spans 13 amino acids. Germline-derived CDR1 and CDR2 are SQVTM and ANQGSEA. CDR3 sequence: CSVVVTGGDGYTF. CDR3 bases read: TGCAGCGTTGTTGTAACGGGGGGCGATGGC.

In regard to this clone: Read data end 3 residues before the CDR3 end; the end is taken from the germline J gene. The rearrangement uses TRBV28 and TRBJ1-2; maybe TRBD1 (6 bases). The germline V gene encodes CDR1 MDHEN and CDR2 SYDVKM. The CDR3 covers 16 residues. The V end was cut by 7 bases, the J end by 7 bases, with 25 bases between. The CDR3 loop is CASTSGGDTAFAGYTF. CDR3 DNA, as far as it was read: TGTGCCAGCACCTCCGGGGGGGACACCGCTTTTGCTGGC.

As for this clone: The read is 3 residues too short to cover the CDR3 end, so that end is filled in from the germline J gene. The V call is TRBV19, the J call TRBJ2-2; 9 bases are shared with TRBD2. Per germline, CDR1 LNHDA and CDR2 SQIVND (reference sequence). V lost 3 bases to trimming and J lost 8 bases; unmatched junction nucleotides: 10. This CDR3 has 16 residues. This chain's CDR3 is CASSMRLAGNMGELFF. CDR3 DNA, as far as it was read: TGTGCCAGTAGTATGCGGCTAGCGGGAAATATGGGGGAG. The whole variable domain, filled in from reference TRBV19 and TRBJ2-2, reads DGGITQSPKYLFRKEGQNVTLSCEQNLNHDAMYWYRQDPGQGLRLIYYSQIVNDFQKGDIAEGYSVSREKKESFPLTVTSAQKNPTAFYLCASSMRLAGNMGELFFGEGSRLTVL.

With respect to this clone: The read ends 3 residues early relative to the CDR3; the germline J gene fills the gap. The gene calls are TRBV20-1 and TRBJ1-5, with TRBD1 identical over 7 bases. Germline lookup yields CDR1 DFQATT and CDR2 SNEGSKA (reference sequence). V shed 1 base and J 1 base; nucleotides not matched to a gene: 13. The CDR3 is 18 residues long. Here the CDR3 reads CSARGGQSGGISNQPQHF. The DNA read from the CDR3 is TGCAGTGCTAGAGGTGGACAGTCAGGGGGGATAAGCAATCAGCCC.

Regarding this clone: The sequence runs out 3 residues before the end of the CDR3; the remainder is reconstructed from the germline J gene. This rearrangement joins TRBV19 to TRBJ2-1; D gene unclear. CDR3 length: 13 residues. V lost 3 bases, J lost 5 bases, and 8 bases lay in between. Germline values: CDR1 LNHDA, CDR2 SQIVND (reference sequence). Partial CDR3 DNA: TGTGCCAGTAGTATTTCTTCCGACAATGAG. As protein: CASSISSDNE. The full-length CDR3 reads as CASSISSDNEQFF. The full variable domain, rest sourced from reference TRBV19 and TRBJ2-1, is DGGITQSPKYLFRKEGQNVTLSCEQNLNHDAMYWYRQDPGQGLRLIYYSQIVNDFQKGDIAEGYSVSREKKESFPLTVTSAQKNPTAFYLCASSISSDNEQFFGPGTRLTVL.

Of note for this clone: The CDR3 end is not reached by the read, which stops 3 residues before it; the germline J gene fills it in. The genes are TRBV18 and TRBJ1-1; TRBD1 might be the D (5 bases). The germline gives CDR1 KGHSH, CDR2 LQKENI. V was clipped by 4 bases and J by 5 bases, with 14 bases between them. This CDR3 region has 14 residues. CDR3 DNA, as far as it was read: TGTGCCAGCTCACGGATGACAGACTGGACTGAA. It specifies CASSRMTDWTE. The full CDR3 sequence reads CASSRMTDWTEAFF.

In regard to this clone: The read terminates 3 residues ahead of where the CDR3 ends, so the germline J gene completes it. V usage is TRBV16 and J usage is TRBJ2-7, with 11 bases that match TRBD2. The V gene's germline CDR1 is KGHSY and CDR2 FQNENV. J was trimmed by 2 bases and V by 3 bases; bases with no gene match: 6. CDR3 length: 16 residues. Incomplete CDR3 DNA: TGTGCCAGCAGCCACGGCCTAGCGGGGGGAACCTACGAG. Translated, it gives CASSHGLAGGTYE. The CDR3 in full is CASSHGLAGGTYEQYF.

Concerning this clone: The read ends 3 residues early relative to the CDR3; the germline J gene fills the gap. The V gene is TRBV6-1, the J gene TRBJ1-5; a weak D match, TRBD1 (5 bases). The CDR3 spans 13 residues. V shed 4 bases and J shed 6 bases, with 10 bases lying between them. Germline V lookup: CDR1 MNHNS, CDR2 SASEGT. The CDR3 DNA, read in part, is TGTGCCAGCAGTGTCGGGGGAGGTCAGCCC. This sequence encodes CASSVGGGQP. The full CDR3 reads CASSVGGGQPQHF.

Comments on this clone: The DNA ends 3 residues before the CDR3 does, and the rest of the CDR3 is filled in from the germline J gene. This chain uses TRBV2 with TRBJ2-5; the D gene is possibly TRBD2 (5 bases). The CDR3 runs to 13 residues. V lost 4 bases and J lost 3, with 9 bases in between. Per the germline V gene, CDR1 is SNHLY and CDR2 is FYNNEI. CDR3 bases read: TGTGCCAGCAGTGTTCAAGCGGAAGAGACC. It translates to CASSVQAEET. The whole CDR3 region reads CASSVQAEETQYF.

About this clone itself: With the read ending 3 residues before the CDR3 end, the germline J gene is used to fill in that end. This chain links TRBV30 with TRBJ1-1, with TRBD1 matching over 9 bases. Germline trimming cut 2 bases from V and 5 bases from J; bases unmatched to any gene: 9. The CDR3 runs to 15 residues. Germline V gene sequence: CDR1 GTSNPN, CDR2 SVGIG (reference sequence). This CDR3 is CAWSFIQGARTEAFF. CDR3 bases read: TGTGCCTGGAGTTTCATACAGGGGGCGCGTACTGAA.

Turning to this clone: Read data end 3 residues before the CDR3 end; the end is taken from the germline J gene. This chain uses TRBV7-9 with TRBJ1-4; a possible D gene is TRBD1 (5 bases). The CDR3 contains 15 residues. CDR1 is SEHNR and CDR2 is FQNEAQ in the germline V gene (reference sequence). CDR3 amino acids: CASSLGDSIFKKLFF. The CDR3 DNA, read in part, is TGTGCCAGCAGCTTGGGAGACAGCATCTTCAAGAAA.

Concerning this clone itself: With the read ending 3 residues before the CDR3 end, the germline J gene is used to fill in that end. This chain connects TRBV2 to TRBJ2-2; 7 bases align to TRBD1. Germline CDR1 reads SNHLY; CDR2 reads FYNNEI. This CDR3 is 13 amino acids long. The CDR3 loop reads CASKGTVELPLFF. The covered CDR3 bases are TGTGCCAGCAAGGGGACAGTTGAATTACCG.

As for this clone: Sequencing ends 3 residues short of the CDR3 end; the germline J gene provides the rest. The chain carries TRBV18 and TRBJ1-2; unclear D gene. This CDR3 has 13 amino acids. CDR1 and CDR2 (germline): KGHSH, LQKENI. CDR3 bases read: TGTGCCAGCTCACCACGAAGTTCACACGAC. This encodes CASSPRSSHD. The CDR3 reads in full as CASSPRSSHDYTF.

Regarding this clone: Read coverage stops 3 residues before the CDR3 terminus; the germline J gene supplies the remainder. This chain connects TRBV29-1 to TRBJ1-1, with D maybe TRBD1 (6 bases). Germline assignment: CDR1 SQVTM and CDR2 ANQGSEA. The CDR3 loop spans 14 amino acids. V was pared by 6 bases and J by 1 base, with 15 bases between. The CDR3 bases that were read are TGCAGCGTCCAAACCCTGACAGGGAACACTGAA. Amino acids: CSVQTLTGNTE. Given in full, the CDR3 is CSVQTLTGNTEAFF.

A word on this clone: Coverage ceases 3 residues before the CDR3 finishes, and the germline J gene fills in the end. The chain couples TRBV7-9 to TRBJ2-5; 10 positions agree with TRBD1. Unmatched junction bases numbered 2, after V lost 5 bases and J lost 2 bases. Germline CDR1 is SEHNR and CDR2 is FQNEAQ (reference sequence). This CDR3 is built from 14 residues. This CDR3 reads CASSPDRGQETQYF. CDR3 bases read: TGTGCCAGCAGCCCGGACAGGGGGCAAGAGACC. Using reference TRBV7-9 and TRBJ2-5 for the parts outside the CDR3, the full variable domain is DTGVSQNPRHKITKRGQNVTFRCDPISEHNRLYWYRQTLGQGPEFLTYFQNEAQLEKSRLLSDRFSAERPKGSFSTLEIQRTEQGDSAMYLCASSPDRGQETQYFGPGTRLLVL.

As for this clone: The read is 3 residues too short to cover the CDR3 end, so that end is filled in from the germline J gene. The chain couples TRBV2 to TRBJ1-2; D remains ambiguous. Germline V lookup: CDR1 SNHLY, CDR2 FYNNEI. The CDR3 spans 18 residues. CDR3 sequence: CASEWSIVGKTTNYDYTF. The covered CDR3 bases are TGTGCCAGCGAGTGGTCTATCGTGGGGAAGACTACCAACTACGAC.

As to this clone: The read ends 3 residues before the CDR3 terminus; that terminus is restored from the germline J gene. The chain recombines TRBV5-1 with TRBJ1-1; D perhaps matches TRBD1 (6 bases). Germline CDR1 and CDR2: SGHRS and YFSETQ. The CDR3 contains 14 residues. V was pared by 2 bases and J by 4 bases, with 12 bases between. CDR3 residues: CASSFGGAGTEAFF. The sequenced CDR3 bases are TGCGCCAGCAGCTTTGGGGGCGCGGGCACTGAA. Drawing the rest from reference TRBV5-1 and TRBJ1-1, the complete variable domain is KAGVTQTPRYLIKTRGQQVTLSCSPISGHRSVSWYQQTPGQGLQFLFEYFSETQRNKGNFPGRFSGRQFSNSRSEMNVSTLELGDSALYLCASSFGGAGTEAFFGQGTRLTVV.

In regard to this clone: Read coverage stops 3 residues before the CDR3 terminus; the germline J gene supplies the remainder. V and J are TRBV29-1 and TRBJ2-7; 9 bases are shared with TRBD2. CDR1 is SQVTM and CDR2 is ANQGSEA in the germline V gene. The CDR3 has 21 amino acids. With V trimmed by 0 bases and J by 3 bases, 24 bases remained unmatched. CDR3 bases read: TGCAGCGTTGAAGAGCGATACAGGGGAGTTTCAGGAGCGGGGGGCGACTACGAG. Its protein product is CSVEERYRGVSGAGGDYE. The CDR3 in full is CSVEERYRGVSGAGGDYEQYF.